This T cell receptor beta chain was obtained from a study of cytomegalovirus exposure and HLA in healthy donors. Whole-study findings and limits: In a later analysis, across HLA loci, associated TCR counts were highest for DRB1, lowest for HLA-C. As immune exposure information, only CMV serostatus was available.

This clone has only a few counts. Its antigen is still unknown. Donors likely had unrecorded immune exposures despite being nominally healthy when sampled. 60 Vbeta and 13 Jbeta primers were used in PCR. In the authors' workflow: Approximately 11 million of some 80 million unique TCR beta chains were shared, per a later count. Assay: immunoSEQ multiplex PCR; the TCRdb copy retains only in-frame clones and omits some. Clonal size and the V and J genes are those of that table, whereas D and trimming came from the DNA. This table has around 110,000 clones, roughly 70% appearing once. Germline V gene sequence: CDR1 SGDLS, CDR2 YYNGEE. The CDR3 runs to 17 residues. V shed 2 bases, J shed 0 bases, and the junction held 8 bases outside the gene matches.

The chain couples TRBV9 to TRBJ2-3, with 8 bases aligning to TRBD2. The TCR sequence derives from a woman under 30 in good health and CMV-seronegative. What was sequenced was PBMCs. The CDR3 reads CASSVEIAGPSTDTQYF. In DNA, the CDR3 is TGTGCCAGCAGCGTCGAGATAGCGGGGCCTAGCACAGATACGCAGTATTTT.